This T cell receptor (beta chain) originates from a study of OX40 agonist ivuxolimab in advanced cancers. Study summary: Melanoma, hepatocellular carcinoma, head and neck or renal cell cancer occurred in dose-escalation patients.

With respect to this clone: What it recognizes is unknown.

Sequencing used immunoSEQ multiplex PCR; TCRdb keeps in-frame clones, though not all of them. In the table there are about 53,000 clones, 84% of which are singletons. Study-level points and caveats: Low normalized clonal expansion also occurred in some nonresponding patients. CD4+ and CD8+ T cells in blood underwent clonal expansion by week 6 at 0.1 to 3.0 mg/kg.

The CDR3 length is 15 residues. Germline V lookup: CDR1 SGHAT, CDR2 FQNNGV. J was trimmed by 5 bases and V by 5 bases; bases with no gene match: 6. The input for sequencing was CD4+ or CD8+ T cells sorted from blood, taken in a trial of the OX40 agonist ivuxolimab. This TCR came from an adult with an advanced solid tumor such as melanoma, head and neck, liver or kidney cancer. This chain connects TRBV11-2 to TRBJ2-3; 11 positions match TRBD2. CDR3 bases: TGTGCCAGCAGCCAACTAGCGGGAGTTATAGATACGCAGTATTTT. This codes for CASSQLAGVIDTQYF.